The 23 T cell receptor beta chains presented below share a single source sample, sequenced in a study of blood T cell repertoires in COVID-19. Produced via immunoSEQ multiplex PCR; TCRdb's table is partial and in-frame only. The data show roughly 290,000 clones, approximately 91% seen once. The material sequenced was peripheral blood. The source of these receptors is a woman in her fifties or sixties with acute or convalescent COVID-19.

This clone was seen only once. The rearrangement links TRBV18 to TRBJ2-7; D might be TRBD1 (6 bases). CDR1 and CDR2 from the germline V gene are KGHSH and LQKENI. With 0 bases removed from V and 0 bases from J, the gap between germline ends came to 9 bases. The length of the CDR3 is 15 residues. CDR3 sequence (DNA): TGTGCCAGCTCACCACCGAACAGGGACTCCTACGAGCAGTACTTC. Encoded protein: CASSPPNRDSYEQYF.

The chain employs TRBV6-2 or TRBV6-3 and TRBJ2-7, with 8 bases aligning to TRBD2. CDR1 is MNHEY, CDR2 SVGEGT, per germline. V shed 6 bases, J shed 6 bases, and the junction held 7 bases outside the gene matches. The CDR3 is 13 amino acids. CDR3 bases: TGTGCCAGCAGCCACCGGGGGGGCGTCGAGCAGTACTTC. Encoded protein: CASSHRGGVEQYF.

The DNA of the CDR3 is TGTGCCATCAGTGATGGACAGGGAGGATACTATGGCTACACCTTC. It yields the protein CAISDGQGGYYGYTF. This chain joins TRBV10-3 and TRBJ1-2, with TRBD1 matching over 8 bases. The germline V gene has CDR1 ENHRY and CDR2 SYGVKD. Trimming at V came to 3 bases and at J to 3 bases, leaving 6 bases not matched to a gene. There are 15 residues in the CDR3.

This clone was detected only once. The chain employs TRBV3-1 (or the pseudogene TRBV3-2) and TRBJ2-3; 11 bases match TRBD2. Germline V gives CDR1 LGHDT, CDR2 YNNKEL (reference sequence). Unmatched junction bases numbered 1, after V lost 0 bases and J lost 2 bases. This CDR3 comprises 16 residues. The CDR3 is CASSQELAGDTDTQYF. In DNA, the CDR3 is TGTGCCAGCAGCCAAGAACTAGCGGGAGACACAGATACGCAGTATTTT.

This chain links TRBV10-3 with TRBJ1-5; D gene uncertain. The V end lost 2 bases, the J end lost 6 bases, and 11 bases lay between the germline ends. The germline V gene encodes CDR1 ENHRY and CDR2 SYGVKD. The CDR3 spans 14 residues. The CDR3: CAISETSHSQPQHF. CDR3 coding DNA: TGTGCCATCAGTGAGACTAGTCACTCTCAGCCCCAGCATTTT.

The chain has TRBV6-6 and TRBJ1-1; 7 positions agree with TRBD1. CDR1 and CDR2 (germline): MNHNY, SVGAGI (reference sequence). The CDR3 has 16 residues. J lost 6 bases, V lost 6 bases, and 16 bases had no gene match. The CDR3 sequence is CASSPRRQGHNSEAFF. The CDR3 DNA reads TGTGCCAGCAGCCCGAGGCGACAGGGTCACAATTCTGAAGCTTTCTTT.

The V and J genes are TRBV5-5 and TRBJ2-7; perhaps TRBD1 as D (6 bases). This CDR3 is built from 14 residues. V was cut by 4 bases and J by 5 bases, with 16 bases left in between. Germline V CDR1 and CDR2: SGHKS, YYEKEE (reference sequence). CDR3 loop: CASSRDRLLDEQYF. CDR3 bases: TGTGCCAGCAGCCGTGACAGGTTATTGGACGAGCAGTACTTC.

This clone was observed a few times. The rearrangement joins TRBV3-1 (or the pseudogene TRBV3-2) to TRBJ1-5, with 9 bases lining up with TRBD1. Unmatched junction bases numbered 4, after V lost 4 bases and J lost 6 bases. The CDR3 is 14 amino acids. Looked up from germline, CDR1 is LGHDT and CDR2 is YNNKEL (reference sequence). The CDR3 protein is CASSLTGGGQPQHF. CDR3 coding DNA: TGTGCCAGCAGCCTCACAGGGGGCGGTCAGCCCCAGCATTTT.

V is TRBV5-4 and J is TRBJ2-5; tentatively, D is TRBD2 (6 bases). There are 15 residues in the CDR3. Germline CDR1 reads SGHNT; CDR2 reads YYREEE (reference sequence). Trimming removed 2 bases at V and 7 bases at J, with 18 bases between. Written as DNA, the CDR3 is TGTGCCAGCAGCTTTCAGGCGGAGGGGTGGGGGACCCAGTACTTC. Translating gives CASSFQAEGWGTQYF.

J is TRBJ2-5 and V is TRBV3-1 (or the pseudogene TRBV3-2), with 8 positions matching TRBD2. CDR1 is LGHDT, CDR2 YNNKEL, per germline (reference sequence). The CDR3 is made up of 14 amino acids. V trimming: 4 bases; J trimming: 5 bases; junction bases outside the gene matches: 6. The CDR3 DNA reads as TGTGCCAGCAGCCCCCTCGGGGGGGAGGAGACCCAGTACTTC. Its protein is CASSPLGGEETQYF.

The chain carries TRBV14 and TRBJ2-5; 10 bases are a match to TRBD2. The trim removed 2 bases at V and 0 bases at J, leaving 6 bases unmatched. The CDR3 loop spans 17 amino acids. CDR1 and CDR2 (germline): SGHDN, FVKESK. Written as DNA, the CDR3 is TGTGCCAGCAGCCAAAGGATGACTAGCGGGTACCAAGAGACCCAGTACTTC. Translating gives CASSQRMTSGYQETQYF. Based on the CDR3 plus reference TRBV14 and TRBJ2-5, the full variable domain is EAGVTQFPSHSVIEKGQTVTLRCDPISGHDNLYWYRRVMGKEIKFLLHFVKESKQDESGMPNNRFLAERTGGTYSTLKVQPAELEDSGVYFCASSQRMTSGYQETQYFGPGTRLLVL.

The gene calls are TRBV3-1 (or the pseudogene TRBV3-2) and TRBJ1-1; D gene unclear. Germline assignment: CDR1 LGHDT and CDR2 YNNKEL (reference sequence). This CDR3 region has 12 residues. Trimming pared 5 bases from V and 8 bases from J, leaving 12 bases between. For the CDR3, the DNA is TGTGCCAGCAGCTCCACCGGAGGGGAAGCTTTCTTT. Amino acid sequence: CASSSTGGEAFF.

The chain links TRBV7-3 to TRBJ1-1; 9 bases line up with TRBD1. Germline CDR1 SGHTA, CDR2 FQGTGA. The CDR3 is 13 amino acids. J lost 8 bases, V lost 5 bases, and 6 bases had no gene match. The CDR3 nucleotides are TGTGCCAGCAGCCTACTAACAGGGGGCGAAGCTTTCTTT. It codes for CASSLLTGGEAFF. Full variable domain (outside the CDR3, taken from reference TRBV7-3 and TRBJ1-1): GAGVSQTPSNKVTEKGKYVELRCDPISGHTALYWYRQSLGQGPEFLIYFQGTGAADDSGLPNDRFFAVRPEGSVSTLKIQRTERGDSAVYLCASSLLTGGEAFFGQGTRLTVV.

The CDR3 here is CASSPGGTISYEQYF. CDR3 nucleotide sequence: TGTGCCAGCAGTCCTGGGGGGACGATCTCCTACGAGCAGTACTTC. The chain is built from TRBV2 and TRBJ2-7, with D perhaps matching TRBD2 (6 bases). Per germline, CDR1 SNHLY and CDR2 FYNNEI. The CDR3 loop spans 15 amino acids. V was clipped by 5 bases and J by 0 bases, with 14 bases between them.

The chain recombines TRBV7-9 with TRBJ1-1; D may be TRBD1 (6 bases). The germline V and J ends were trimmed by 3 bases and 0 bases, with 11 bases remaining between them. In germline, CDR1 is SEHNR, CDR2 FQNEAQ (reference sequence). This CDR3 is built from 15 residues. This CDR3 is CASSFQDRLNTEAFF. CDR3 nucleotide sequence: TGTGCCAGCAGCTTCCAGGACAGATTGAACACTGAAGCTTTCTTT.

V usage is TRBV7-8 and J usage is TRBJ1-2; 7 positions match TRBD1. The ends lost 3 bases at V and 7 bases at J; junction bases unmatched: 2. The CDR3 consists of 12 residues. Germline-derived CDR1 and CDR2 are SGHVS and FQNEAQ. The CDR3 loop reads CASSLDRFGYTF. CDR3 DNA: TGTGCCAGCAGCTTGGACAGGTTTGGCTACACCTTC.

The rearrangement joins TRBV28 to TRBJ2-5; 14 nucleotides line up with TRBD2. This CDR3 has 16 residues. V shed 6 bases, J shed 4 bases, and the junction held 7 bases outside the gene matches. Germline CDR1 MDHEN, CDR2 SYDVKM. The CDR3 DNA follows: TGTGCCAGCAGGGGTGCGGGACTAGCGGGAGCAGAGACCCAGTACTTC. It is translated as CASRGAGLAGAETQYF.

This clone was seen a single time. The genes are TRBV5-1 and TRBJ2-5, with D tentatively TRBD1 (5 bases). Per the germline V gene, CDR1 is SGHRS and CDR2 is YFSETQ. This CDR3 contains 13 residues. V gave up 0 bases and J gave up 5 bases, with 8 bases separating them. The DNA for the CDR3 is TGCGCCAGCAGCTTGGCTGGGGCGGAGACCCAGTACTTC. This encodes CASSLAGAETQYF.

In DNA, the CDR3 is TGTGCCAGCAGTGAATCGAGACAGTTCTTC. It codes for CASSESRQFF. The gene calls are TRBV2 and TRBJ2-1; D unclear. V lost 2 bases, J lost 13 bases, and 6 bases lay in between. CDR3 length: 10 residues. Per the germline V gene, CDR1 is SNHLY and CDR2 is FYNNEI.

This clone has just a few counts. The chain joins TRBV3-1 (or the pseudogene TRBV3-2) to TRBJ2-1, with 10 nucleotides matching TRBD2. The V and J ends lost 1 base and 3 bases, in that order; junction bases with no gene match: 6. The length of the CDR3 is 17 residues. CDR1 LGHDT and CDR2 YNNKEL come from the germline V gene (reference sequence). The DNA of the CDR3 is TGTGCCAGCAGCCAAGGGTCTCTAGCGGGGGTCTACAATGAGCAGTTCTTC. Amino acid sequence: CASSQGSLAGVYNEQFF.

V and J are TRBV5-6 and TRBJ1-3, with D possibly TRBD1 on 6 matching bases. Trimming removed 4 bases at V and 3 bases at J, with 26 bases between. The CDR3 runs to 19 residues. CDR1 and CDR2 from the germline V gene are SGHDT and YYEEEE. The CDR3 loop is CASSPIWGGQREGGNTIYF. DNA of the CDR3: TGTGCCAGCAGCCCCATCTGGGGGGGGCAGCGCGAGGGTGGAAACACCATATATTTT.

The chain couples TRBV5-5 to TRBJ1-5, with TRBD1 identical over 10 bases. Germline V gene data show CDR1 as SGHKS and CDR2 as YYEKEE (reference sequence). This CDR3 spans 16 amino acids. V was clipped by 6 bases and J by 7 bases; unmatched bases: 13. In nucleotides, the CDR3 is TGTGCCAGCACCCTCAGAGGACAGGGGGAAGGGCAGCCCCAGCATTTT. As protein: CASTLRGQGEGQPQHF.

CDR3 coding DNA: TGTGCCAGCAGTTACGGGGCGGATAACTATGGCTACACCTTC. Amino acid sequence: CASSYGADNYGYTF. V usage is TRBV6-5 and J usage is TRBJ1-2; TRBD1 might be the D (5 bases). The CDR3 runs to 14 residues. Germline V gene data show CDR1 as MNHEY and CDR2 as SVGAGI. The V and J ends lost 2 bases and 1 base respectively, with 8 bases between them.